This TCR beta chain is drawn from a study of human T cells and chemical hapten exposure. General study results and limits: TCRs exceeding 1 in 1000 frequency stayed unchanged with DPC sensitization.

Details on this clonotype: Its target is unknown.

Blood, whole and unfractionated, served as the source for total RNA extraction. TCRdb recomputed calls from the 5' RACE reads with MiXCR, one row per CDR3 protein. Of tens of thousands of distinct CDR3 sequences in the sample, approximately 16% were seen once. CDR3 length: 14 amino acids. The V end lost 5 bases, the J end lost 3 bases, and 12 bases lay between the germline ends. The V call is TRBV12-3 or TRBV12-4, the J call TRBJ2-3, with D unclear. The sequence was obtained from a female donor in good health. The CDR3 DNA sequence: TGTGCCAGCAGTCCCCTCCAGTCTACAGATACGCAGTATTTT. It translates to CASSPLQSTDTQYF.